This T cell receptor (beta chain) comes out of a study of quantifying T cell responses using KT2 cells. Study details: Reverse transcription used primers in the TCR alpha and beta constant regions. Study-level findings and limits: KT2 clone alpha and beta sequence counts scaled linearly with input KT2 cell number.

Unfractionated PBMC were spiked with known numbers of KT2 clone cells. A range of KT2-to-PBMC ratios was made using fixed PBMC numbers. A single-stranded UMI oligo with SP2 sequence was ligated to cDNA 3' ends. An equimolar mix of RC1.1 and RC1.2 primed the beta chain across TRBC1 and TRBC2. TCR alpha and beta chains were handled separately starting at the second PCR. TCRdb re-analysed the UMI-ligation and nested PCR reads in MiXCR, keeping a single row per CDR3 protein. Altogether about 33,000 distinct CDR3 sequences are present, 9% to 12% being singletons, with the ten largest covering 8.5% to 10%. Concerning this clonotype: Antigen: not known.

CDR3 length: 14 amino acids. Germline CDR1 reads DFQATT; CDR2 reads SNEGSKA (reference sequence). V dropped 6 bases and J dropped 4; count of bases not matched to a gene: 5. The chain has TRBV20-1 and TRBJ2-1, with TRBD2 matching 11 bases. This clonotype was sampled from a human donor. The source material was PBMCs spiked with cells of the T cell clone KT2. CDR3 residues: CSAQGLAEYNEQFF. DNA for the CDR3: TGCAGTGCCCAGGGACTAGCGGAATACAATGAGCAGTTCTTC.